The 17 T cell receptor beta chains given below trace back to one sample, sequenced in a study of shared clonotypes between healthy human individuals (dated by TCRdb to 2020 to 2021). Receptors were amplified or captured by the immunoSEQ multiplex PCR assay. The clones in this table, taken by TCRdb from immuneACCESS, are in-frame only. Not every clone is retained; where verified, under half of the shortfall comes from an unresolved V gene, and the cause of the rest is unknown. The sample table records some 320,000 clones; roughly 84% of these occur just once. About 17% of the sample lies in the top ten. Input material: memory CD8+ T cells sorted from blood. This specimen's cell subset or site label, per the study, means: CD45RO+ cells pooled with CCR7-negative TemRA cells. These receptors were collected from a man aged 18 to 30 in good health.

The chain joins TRBV5-5 to TRBJ2-7; TRBD1 is a possible D gene (5 bases). CDR3 length: 14 amino acids. V gave up 6 bases and J gave up 1 base, with 14 bases separating them. From germline, CDR1 is SGHKS and CDR2 YYEKEE (reference sequence). CDR3: CASTLGVGSYEQYF. In DNA, the CDR3 is TGTGCCAGCACCCTAGGGGTCGGGTCCTACGAGCAGTACTTC.

In regard to this clone: The identical CDR3 is also encoded by other nucleotide sequences in the sample. The genes are TRBV11-2 and TRBJ2-7, with 7 bases that match TRBD1. The germline V gene encodes CDR1 SGHAT and CDR2 FQNNGV. The V gene end was trimmed by 1 base and the J gene end by 2 bases; junction bases not matched to a gene: 2. The CDR3 is made up of 14 amino acids. The CDR3 region is CASSLGTGAYEQYF. CDR3 nucleotide sequence: TGTGCCAGCAGCTTAGGGACAGGAGCCTACGAGCAGTACTTC.

This clone was seen a single time. The chain employs TRBV27 and TRBJ2-1, with D possibly being TRBD2 (7 bases). CDR3 size: 14 residues. Germline CDR1 MNHEY, CDR2 SMNVEV (reference sequence). The V end was cut by 3 bases, the J end by 7 bases, with 13 bases between. Here the CDR3 DNA reads TGTGCCAGCAGTTTTCTACAGGGACTAAATGAGCAGTTCTTC. This gives the protein CASSFLQGLNEQFF.

The V and J genes are TRBV6-5 and TRBJ1-4; D uncertain. Trimming shortened V by 2 bases and J by 7 bases, and 8 bases separated the two germline ends. The CDR3 extends over 13 amino acids. Germline CDR1 and CDR2: MNHEY and SVGAGI. CDR3 amino acids: CASSYRAGEKLFF. The CDR3 bases are TGTGCCAGCAGTTACCGGGCAGGTGAAAAACTGTTTTTT.

The rearrangement joins TRBV13 to TRBJ2-3, with TRBD1 identical over 10 bases. The junction had 9 bases not matched to a gene; V was cut back by 5 bases and J by 4 bases. The CDR3 is 16 residues long. Germline V gene data show CDR1 as PRHDT and CDR2 as FYEKMQ (reference sequence). The CDR3 is CASSNRDRGISDTQYF. CDR3 nucleotide sequence: TGTGCCAGCAGCAACCGGGACAGGGGCATTTCAGATACGCAGTATTTT.

V is TRBV4-3 and J is TRBJ2-1, with a possible D match to TRBD2 (5 bases). CDR3 size: 13 residues. V was pared by 4 bases and J by 5 bases, with 9 bases between. The germline V gene has CDR1 LGHNA and CDR2 YSLEER. CDR3 sequence (DNA): TGCGCCAGCAGCCCGGGAACCAACAATGAGCAGTTCTTC. Protein sequence: CASSPGTNNEQFF.

The chain joins TRBV9 to TRBJ2-5; 8 bases match TRBD1. Germline V lookup: CDR1 SGDLS, CDR2 YYNGEE. Trimming removed 5 bases from V and 1 base from J; junction bases left unmatched: 4. The CDR3 is 14 residues long. The CDR3 protein is CASSADRAQETQYF. DNA for the CDR3: TGTGCCAGCAGTGCGGACAGGGCCCAAGAGACCCAGTACTTC. The complete variable domain, with remaining parts taken from reference TRBV9 and TRBJ2-5, reads DSGVTQTPKHLITATGQRVTLRCSPRSGDLSVYWYQQSLDQGLQFLIQYYNGEERAKGNILERFSAQQFPDLHSELNLSSLELGDSALYFCASSADRAQETQYFGPGTRLLVL.

The chain uses TRBV9 and TRBJ2-1; D remains unclear. Germline loops: CDR1 SGDLS, CDR2 YYNGEE. Trimming removed 0 bases at V and 7 bases at J, with 11 bases between. The CDR3 spans 14 residues. CDR3 sequence (DNA): TGTGCCAGCAGCGTAGGATCTATGGCGAATGAGCAGTTCTTC. This sequence encodes CASSVGSMANEQFF.

The rearrangement uses TRBV7-2 and TRBJ2-7, with 8 bases identical to TRBD2. Germline V lookup: CDR1 SGHTA, CDR2 FQGNSA. CDR3 length: 15 amino acids. V trimming: 1 base; J trimming: 4 bases; junction bases outside the gene matches: 6. The CDR3 coding sequence is TGTGCCAGCAGCTTAGTAATAGCGGGATTTTACGAGCAGTACTTC. As protein: CASSLVIAGFYEQYF.

As to this clone: This CDR3 is also generated by other DNA sequences in the sample. The V and J genes are TRBV30 and TRBJ1-5; 7 bases line up with TRBD1. The V gene end was trimmed by 5 bases and the J gene end by 5 bases; junction bases not matched to a gene: 6. CDR1 and CDR2 (germline): GTSNPN, SVGIG (reference sequence). The CDR3 runs 13 residues. The CDR3 protein is CAWSGQGDQPQHF. DNA of the CDR3: TGTGCCTGGTCAGGGCAGGGGGATCAGCCCCAGCATTTT.

The rearrangement joins TRBV28 to TRBJ1-5; 8 bases map to TRBD1. V lost 5 bases, J lost 6 bases, and 9 bases stayed unmatched. Per germline, CDR1 MDHEN and CDR2 SYDVKM. This CDR3 contains 15 residues. The CDR3 region has the DNA TGTGCCAGCAGTCCCTGGACAGGGATCGGTCAGCCCCAGCATTTT. As protein: CASSPWTGIGQPQHF.

The chain is built from TRBV19 and TRBJ1-5; no clear D gene. Trimming pared 4 bases from V and 8 bases from J, leaving 21 bases between. Germline CDR1 is LNHDA and CDR2 is SQIVND (reference sequence). There are 16 residues in the CDR3. CDR3 protein: CASSRPARRTREPQHF. The CDR3 DNA sequence: TGTGCCAGTAGTAGGCCAGCGAGGAGGACCCGGGAGCCCCAGCATTTT.

The chain carries TRBV2 and TRBJ2-2; D is possibly TRBD2 (6 bases). Between the trimmed V and J ends, which lost 8 bases and 0 bases, there was a span of 16 bases. The CDR3 runs 16 residues. Germline assignment: CDR1 SNHLY and CDR2 FYNNEI. CDR3 amino acids: CASLELATSNTGELFF. The CDR3, as DNA: TGTGCCAGCCTGGAACTAGCTACCTCGAACACCGGGGAGCTGTTTTTT.

The chain combines TRBV5-8 with TRBJ2-1, with TRBD1 as a possible D gene (5 bases). With 0 bases removed from V and 6 bases from J, the gap between germline ends came to 10 bases. CDR1 and CDR2 from the germline V gene are SGHTS and YDEGEE. The CDR3 extends over 14 amino acids. CDR3 loop: CASSLAFQGNEQFF. CDR3 DNA: TGTGCCAGCAGCTTGGCCTTTCAGGGCAATGAGCAGTTCTTC.

This chain uses TRBV4-1 with TRBJ2-5, with a tentative D call TRBD1 (6 bases). Trimming left V 4 bases short and J 5 bases short, with 20 bases between. Germline V CDR1 and CDR2: MGHRA, YSYEKL. The CDR3 is 16 amino acids. In DNA form, the CDR3 reads TGCGCCAGCAGCCCAGCCGACACAGGGTTTAGGGAGACCCAGTACTTC. Protein: CASSPADTGFRETQYF.

The J gene is TRBJ1-5, the V gene TRBV2; 9 nucleotides agree with TRBD1. Germline values: CDR1 SNHLY, CDR2 FYNNEI. V lost 2 bases to trimming and J lost 7 bases; unmatched junction nucleotides: 6. The CDR3 has 15 residues. In nucleotides, the CDR3 is TGTGCCAGCAGTGAAACGACAGGGGGACGCCAGCCCCAGCATTTT. This gives the protein CASSETTGGRQPQHF.

The chain carries TRBV28 and TRBJ1-1, with 11 nucleotides matching TRBD1. V gave up 3 bases and J gave up 0 bases; unmatched junction bases: 9. This CDR3 is 18 amino acids long. Germline assignment: CDR1 MDHEN and CDR2 SYDVKM. The CDR3: CASSFRRWDRGMNTEAFF. CDR3 coding DNA: TGTGCCAGCAGTTTCCGACGATGGGACAGGGGGATGAACACTGAAGCTTTCTTT.